This paragraph reports one T cell receptor beta chain. Antigen specificity is unknown. The data stem from a study of beta chain features in type 1 diabetes. The overall study: Sorted cell examination encompassed roughly 98,000,000 cells across all samples. Study conclusions and caveats: Compared with healthy donors, patients appeared to share more similar naive, central memory and regulatory TCRB repertoires. There was a moderate but significant shortening of TCRB CDR3s in all four CD4+ subsets of Type 1 diabetes patients.

A CD45RO/CCR7/CD25/CD127/CD95/CD27 panel sorted naive, central memory, regulatory and stem cell-like memory CD4+ cells. Purity exceeded 95% in all sorted populations. The study reverse transcribed the entire isolated RNA, so it sequenced expressed TCRB transcripts. Clones were read by immunoSEQ multiplex PCR, and TCRdb kept only the in-frame ones, dropping some. The sample holds under 150,000 clones, roughly 10% seen once. Sequenced input: central memory CD4+ T cells from blood. The sequence was collected from a man in his thirties or forties with type 1 diabetes.

The CDR3 spells CASSFPGITEAFF. The CDR3 region has the DNA TGTGCCAGCAGCTTCCCAGGGATCACTGAAGCTTTCTTT. The V call is TRBV28, the J call TRBJ1-1, with a possible D match to TRBD1 (5 bases). Germline V gene sequence: CDR1 MDHEN, CDR2 SYDVKM. The CDR3 runs to 13 residues. Trimming shortened V by 6 bases and J by 4 bases, and 12 bases separated the two germline ends.